This is a list of T cell receptor beta chains from one sample in a study of identical twins. Via MiXCR, TCRdb re-called the 5' RACE reads, giving one row per CDR3 protein. The table records 300,000 to 400,000 distinct CDR3 sequences, 9% to 15% of them present only once. These records were also assigned to another study, of yellow fever vaccine responses in identical twins.

The sequenced sample consisted of CD8+ T cells sorted from blood. These receptors were obtained from a woman between 18 and 29 years old in good health. CDR3s include the opening cysteine and the closing phenylalanine or tryptophan. The D gene is left open where the match is weak. Expanded clones get a size class; other rows say once, few or many, or leave the size out.

abundance,j_gene,v_gene,d_gene,CDR3aa,CDR3nt
NA,TRBJ2-1,TRBV29-1,NA,CSGVAGWANEQFF,TGCAGCGGAGTGGCGGGATGGGCCAATGAGCAGTTCTTC
NA,TRBJ2-3,TRBV27,NA,CASSLAGARSTDTQYF,TGTGCCAGCAGTTTAGCGGGGGCACGGAGCACAGATACGCAGTATTTT
few,TRBJ2-2,TRBV3-1,NA,CASSQGVTNTGELFF,TGTGCCAGCAGCCAAGGGGTTACGAACACCGGGGAGCTGTTTTTT
NA,TRBJ1-1,TRBV4-1,NA,CASSQNRAVTEAFF,TGCGCCAGCAGCCAAAACAGGGCGGTCACTGAAGCTTTCTTT
few,TRBJ1-5,TRBV29-1,TRBD1,CSGPGQGHQPQHF,TGCAGCGGGCCGGGACAGGGACATCAGCCCCAGCATTTT
many,TRBJ1-3,TRBV5-1,NA,CASSLESGRSGNTIYF,TGCGCCAGCAGCTTGGAATCCGGACGCTCTGGAAACACCATATATTTT
NA,TRBJ2-7,TRBV12-3/TRBV12-4,TRBD2,CASSLIVLAGGSGYEQYF,TGTGCCAGCAGTTTAATCGTACTAGCGGGAGGAAGCGGCTACGAGCAGTACTTC
few,TRBJ2-1,TRBV7-8,NA,CASSFIGGSYNEQFF,TGTGCCAGCAGCTTCATTGGGGGATCCTACAATGAGCAGTTCTTC
NA,TRBJ2-2,TRBV2,NA,CASGLGGRVRAGELFF,TGTGCCAGCGGTCTAGGGGGGAGAGTCAGGGCCGGGGAGCTGTTTTTT
NA,TRBJ2-5,TRBV27,TRBD1,CASSFFGQEETQYF,TGTGCCAGCAGTTTCTTCGGACAGGAAGAGACCCAGTACTTC
few,TRBJ2-5,TRBV7-7,NA,CASSLEFRAGAQETQYF,TGTGCCAGCAGCTTAGAATTTAGGGCGGGGGCTCAAGAGACCCAGTACTTC
many,TRBJ1-1,TRBV7-9,NA,CASSLDMGEAFF,TGTGCCAGCAGCTTAGACATGGGGGAAGCTTTCTTT
few,TRBJ1-3,TRBV12-3/TRBV12-4,TRBD1,CACPTGGYSGNTIYF,TGTGCCTGCCCCACAGGGGGTTATTCTGGAAACACCATATATTTT
NA,TRBJ1-2,TRBV7-9,NA,CASSPYYGYTF,TGTGCCAGCAGCCCATACTATGGCTACACCTTC
few,TRBJ1-1,TRBV28,NA,CASSDVPHGGTEAFF,TGTGCCAGTAGCGATGTCCCGCATGGGGGGACTGAAGCTTTCTTT
few,TRBJ2-7,TRBV7-9,TRBD1,CASSSGQGHEQYF,TGTGCCAGCAGCTCCGGACAGGGTCACGAGCAGTACTTC
few,TRBJ2-3,TRBV4-1,TRBD1,CASSQGTGSTDTQYF,TGCGCCAGCAGCCAAGGGACAGGAAGCACAGATACGCAGTATTTT
NA,TRBJ2-7,TRBV5-8,NA,CASTPTGYSYEQYF,TGTGCCAGCACCCCCACAGGGTATTCCTACGAGCAGTACTTC
many,TRBJ2-7,TRBV2,NA,CASRASGVLEQYF,TGTGCCAGCAGGGCATCGGGGGTCCTCGAGCAGTACTTC
NA,TRBJ2-7,TRBV20-1,NA,CSASTGLYEQYF,TGCAGTGCCAGTACAGGTCTCTACGAGCAGTACTTC
few,TRBJ1-1,TRBV20-1,NA,CSARGGGDTEAFF,TGCAGTGCTCGAGGTGGAGGGGACACTGAAGCTTTCTTT
few,TRBJ2-3,TRBV28,NA,CASSLSGHTDTQYF,TGTGCCAGCAGTTTGTCGGGGCACACAGATACGCAGTATTTT
few,TRBJ2-1,TRBV2,TRBD2,CASSALAGDEQFF,TGTGCCAGCAGTGCGCTAGCGGGAGACGAGCAGTTCTTC
few,TRBJ2-2,TRBV14,NA,CASSQWDAGELFF,TGTGCCAGCAGCCAATGGGACGCCGGGGAGCTGTTTTTT
NA,TRBJ1-5,TRBV12-3/TRBV12-4,TRBD1,CASSTGGENQPQHF,TGTGCCAGCAGTACAGGGGGCGAGAATCAGCCCCAGCATTTT
few,TRBJ1-2,TRBV2,TRBD1,CASKEGGADYGYTF,TGTGCCAGCAAGGAAGGGGGCGCGGACTATGGCTACACCTTC
many,TRBJ1-6,TRBV7-6,NA,CASSLGGFSSYNSPLHF,TGTGCCAGCAGCTTAGGAGGATTCAGCTCCTATAATTCACCCCTCCACTTT
NA,TRBJ1-5,TRBV7-6,NA,CASSLTPIFWGNQPQHF,TGTGCCAGCAGCCTAACCCCGATCTTCTGGGGCAATCAGCCCCAGCATTTT
few,TRBJ2-1,TRBV5-1,TRBD2,CASSSGLAGLYNEQFF,TGCGCCAGCAGCTCCGGACTAGCGGGGTTATACAATGAGCAGTTCTTC
few,TRBJ2-3,TRBV28,NA,CASSTTSGLYTDTQYF,TGTGCCAGCAGTACAACAAGCGGGCTGTACACAGATACGCAGTATTTT
few,TRBJ1-5,TRBV7-9,NA,CASSLGGSRSNQPQHF,TGTGCCAGCAGCTTAGGGGGTAGCAGAAGCAATCAGCCCCAGCATTTT
few,TRBJ1-1,TRBV7-9,NA,CASSSPGTEAFF,TGTGCCAGCAGTTCCCCGGGGACTGAAGCTTTCTTT
NA,TRBJ2-1,TRBV20-1,TRBD1,CSARLTLGTAHNEQFF,TGCAGTGCTAGACTCACTCTCGGGACAGCACACAATGAGCAGTTCTTC
few,TRBJ2-1,TRBV7-9,TRBD2,CASRSGTSGVEQFF,TGTGCCAGCAGATCCGGGACTAGCGGGGTTGAGCAGTTCTTC
many,TRBJ2-7,TRBV29-1,NA,CSVEAGQYEQYF,TGCAGCGTTGAAGCGGGGCAGTACGAGCAGTACTTC
NA,TRBJ2-5,TRBV7-6,NA,CASRFRGEETQYF,TGTGCCAGCAGGTTCAGGGGCGAAGAGACCCAGTACTTC
few,TRBJ2-3,TRBV6-5,NA,CASRTVTDTQYF,TGTGCCAGCAGAACCGTCACAGATACGCAGTATTTT
NA,TRBJ2-1,TRBV25-1,NA,CASSDAGARSEQFF,TGTGCCAGCAGTGATGCAGGGGCCAGGAGTGAGCAGTTCTTC
NA,TRBJ1-1,TRBV19,NA,CASSIWADGTEAFF,TGTGCCAGTAGTATATGGGCTGATGGCACTGAAGCTTTCTTT
NA,TRBJ2-1,TRBV19,TRBD2,CASSIWLAGGLYNEQFF,TGTGCCAGTAGTATTTGGCTAGCGGGGGGTCTATACAATGAGCAGTTCTTC
many,TRBJ2-1,TRBV15,NA,CATSQGYGEQFF,TGTGCCACCAGCCAAGGGTATGGTGAGCAGTTCTTC
many,TRBJ1-2,TRBV6-5,NA,CASRGYTF,TGTGCCAGCAGAGGCTACACCTTC
NA,TRBJ2-1,TRBV7-9,NA,CSSSLVGGDNEQFF,TGTTCCAGCAGCTTAGTAGGAGGAGACAATGAGCAGTTCTTC
many,TRBJ2-1,TRBV12-3/TRBV12-4,NA,CASSLGQNEQFF,TGTGCCAGCAGTTTAGGGCAGAATGAGCAGTTCTTC
few,TRBJ2-3,TRBV9,NA,CASSGLGPSGTDTQYF,TGTGCCAGCAGCGGCCTGGGGCCTAGCGGCACAGATACGCAGTATTTT
few,TRBJ2-7,TRBV7-8,TRBD2,CASSLVVSGSHEQYF,TGTGCCAGCAGCTTAGTGGTTAGCGGGAGCCACGAGCAGTACTTC
NA,TRBJ1-6,TRBV28,TRBD1,CASSLGVGQFNSPLHF,TGTGCCAGCAGTTTAGGGGTGGGACAGTTTAATTCACCCCTCCACTTT
few,TRBJ2-7,TRBV20-1,TRBD2,CSARARQRGPNEQYF,TGCAGTGCCAGAGCGCGTCAGCGGGGTCCTAACGAGCAGTACTTC